Below, 23 T cell receptor beta chains from the same sample are listed, as sequenced in a study of T cells after yellow fever vaccination. MiXCR, run by TCRdb on the 5' RACE reads, gives a single entry per CDR3 protein. Found here are fewer than 100,000 distinct CDR3 sequences, under 9% of them singletons; the top ten hold 16%. Sequences were derived from CD8+ T cells not binding an NS4B(214-222) dextramer, sorted from PBMCs, sampled more than 14 days after the first yellow fever vaccination. The receptors come from a man between 18 and 29 years old who received the YFV17D yellow fever vaccine.

J is TRBJ1-4 and V is TRBV27, with D possibly being TRBD1 (5 bases). This CDR3 has 14 residues. Looked up from germline, CDR1 is MNHEY and CDR2 is SMNVEV (reference sequence). Between the trimmed V and J ends, which lost 4 bases and 2 bases, there was a span of 8 bases. The CDR3 here is CASSSGITNEKLFF. DNA of the CDR3: TGTGCCAGCAGTTCAGGGATCACTAATGAAAAACTGTTTTTT.

The chain carries TRBV4-1 and TRBJ1-1, with TRBD1 as a possible D gene (6 bases). V dropped 3 bases and J dropped 5 bases, with 13 bases sitting between them. Germline V lookup: CDR1 MGHRA, CDR2 YSYEKL. The CDR3 is 14 residues long. The CDR3 DNA sequence: TGCGCCAGCAGCCAGGAGAGGGGGGGAACTGAAGCTTTCTTT. Translating it yields CASSQERGGTEAFF.

This rearrangement joins TRBV7-8 to TRBJ2-5; D is possibly TRBD1 or TRBD2 (6 bases each). With 0 bases removed from V and 4 bases from J, the gap between germline ends came to 15 bases. The germline V gene encodes CDR1 SGHVS and CDR2 FQNEAQ. This CDR3 spans 16 amino acids. The CDR3 coding sequence is TGTGCCAGCAGCTTAGCGGGGGGCAGGGGACGAGAGACCCAGTACTTC. This encodes CASSLAGGRGRETQYF.

The genes are TRBV6-5 and TRBJ2-1; tentative D call: TRBD1 (5 bases). The germline V gene encodes CDR1 MNHEY and CDR2 SVGAGI. The CDR3 has 13 residues. With 5 bases removed from V and 9 bases from J, the gap between germline ends came to 14 bases. Written as DNA, the CDR3 is TGTGCCAGCAGTCCCAGTCAGGGCGGTGAGCAGTTCTTC. Its translation: CASSPSQGGEQFF.

The chain uses TRBV9 and TRBJ1-1; 8 bases are shared with TRBD1. Germline CDR1 and CDR2: SGDLS and YYNGEE. Losses at the gene ends were 6 bases for V and 3 bases for J; bases not matched to a gene: 4. The CDR3 length is 13 residues. The CDR3 coding sequence is TGTGCCAGCAACAAACAGGGGGACACTGAAGCTTTCTTT. Protein sequence: CASNKQGDTEAFF.

This clonotype was seen only a few times. The chain is built from TRBV7-9 and TRBJ1-1; TRBD1 might be the D (5 bases). CDR3 length: 14 residues. From germline, CDR1 is SEHNR and CDR2 FQNEAQ (reference sequence). The V end lost 0 bases, the J end lost 5 bases, and 10 bases lay between the germline ends. The CDR3 bases are TGTGCCAGCAGCTTAGCGCGGGGGGGGACTGAAGCTTTCTTT. Amino acids: CASSLARGGTEAFF.

The V and J genes are TRBV5-1 and TRBJ2-5; 7 bases line up with TRBD2. CDR1 and CDR2 (germline): SGHRS, YFSETQ. The ends lost 2 bases at V and 2 bases at J; junction bases unmatched: 3. This CDR3 is built from 14 residues. The CDR3, as DNA: TGCGCCAGCAGCTTTCCGGGACTACAAGAGACCCAGTACTTC. Encoded protein: CASSFPGLQETQYF.

This clonotype was recorded a few times. The chain has TRBV12-3 or TRBV12-4 and TRBJ1-1; tentatively, D is TRBD1 (6 bases). V lost 6 bases and J 11 bases, leaving 22 bases between the germline ends. The CDR3 has 14 residues. The chain's CDR3 is CASRAPGGGADAFF. The CDR3 DNA reads as TGTGCCAGCAGGGCACCCGGTGGGGGGGCAGATGCTTTCTTT.

The sample holds a few counts of this clonotype. V gene TRBV7-6 combines with J gene TRBJ2-6, with TRBD1 as a possible D gene (6 bases). Trimming took off 5 bases at V and 0 bases at J, with 17 bases between the two ends. Germline V lookup: CDR1 SGHVS, CDR2 FNYEAQ. The CDR3 loop spans 18 amino acids. The CDR3: CASSRRVQGPSGANVLTF. CDR3 nucleotides: TGTGCCAGCAGCCGCCGAGTACAGGGACCCTCTGGGGCCAACGTCCTGACTTTC.

This clonotype has a handful of counts. J is TRBJ2-2 and V is TRBV4-1; D may be TRBD2 (6 bases). The CDR3 consists of 14 residues. The V gene's germline CDR1 is MGHRA and CDR2 YSYEKL. The V and J ends lost 2 bases and 7 bases respectively, with 11 bases between them. CDR3 DNA: TGCGCCAGCAGCCAAACCCCGGGGGACGGGGAGCTGTTTTTT. Translation gives CASSQTPGDGELFF.

This clonotype was counted only a few times. This sequence joins TRBV10-3 and TRBJ2-1; D may be TRBD1 (5 bases). V shed 11 bases and J shed 6 bases, with 17 bases lying between them. There are 13 residues in the CDR3. CDR1 is ENHRY, CDR2 SYGVKD, per germline. CDR3 in DNA: TGTGCCGCTAAAGGGTTTAGGGGCAATGAGCAGTTCTTC. It codes for CAAKGFRGNEQFF.

This clonotype was picked up a small number of times. The chain has TRBV7-2 and TRBJ1-5; D not resolved. The germline V gene has CDR1 SGHTA and CDR2 FQGNSA. V lost 3 bases and J 0 bases, leaving 9 bases between the germline ends. This CDR3 has 15 amino acids. CDR3 sequence (DNA): TGTGCCAGCAGCTTTCCTGGAGATAGCAATCAGCCCCAGCATTTT. Protein: CASSFPGDSNQPQHF.

This clonotype has only a few counts. The chain recombines TRBV4-3 with TRBJ2-1; 12 bases match TRBD2. CDR3 size: 15 residues. Trimming removed 2 bases from V and 8 bases from J; junction bases left unmatched: 4. Germline CDR1 reads LGHNA; CDR2 reads YSLEER. The CDR3 loop reads CASSQLAGGPYEQFF. The DNA for the CDR3 is TGCGCCAGCAGCCAACTAGCGGGGGGGCCCTATGAGCAGTTCTTC.

This clonotype was found many times. The chain joins TRBV29-1 to TRBJ2-7, with D possibly being TRBD2 (6 bases). V lost 6 bases, J lost 0 bases, and 12 bases lay in between. This CDR3 has 13 amino acids. Germline CDR1 and CDR2: SQVTM and ANQGSEA. DNA of the CDR3: TGCAGCGTGAGTAGGGAGGACTCCTACGAGCAGTACTTC. Translating gives CSVSREDSYEQYF.

Only a few counts were recorded for this clonotype. This chain connects TRBV5-1 to TRBJ2-1, with 12 bases fitting TRBD2. Germline V lookup: CDR1 SGHRS, CDR2 YFSETQ. The CDR3 has 18 amino acids. The J segment lost 7 bases and the V segment lost 2 bases, leaving 13 bases of the junction unmatched. The CDR3 spells CASSLRLAGALIRNEQFF. CDR3 sequence (DNA): TGCGCCAGCAGCTTACGACTAGCGGGGGCCTTGATCCGGAATGAGCAGTTCTTC. The complete variable domain, with remaining parts taken from reference TRBV5-1 and TRBJ2-1, reads KAGVTQTPRYLIKTRGQQVTLSCSPISGHRSVSWYQQTPGQGLQFLFEYFSETQRNKGNFPGRFSGRQFSNSRSEMNVSTLELGDSALYLCASSLRLAGALIRNEQFFGPGTRLTVL.

This clonotype was seen repeatedly, ten times or more. The V call is TRBV7-2, the J call TRBJ1-6; the match to TRBD1 covers 7 bases. The length of the CDR3 is 16 residues. The V segment lost 5 bases and the J segment 7 bases; nucleotides outside the gene matches: 11. Germline lookup yields CDR1 SGHTA and CDR2 FQGNSA. The CDR3 nucleotides are TGTGCCAGCAGCATCCGGACAGGCAGGCTCAATTCACCCCTCCACTTT. Translating gives CASSIRTGRLNSPLHF.

This clonotype was counted only a few times. The V gene is TRBV4-1, the J gene TRBJ1-1; D unclear. V was trimmed by 4 bases and J by 1 base, leaving 7 bases between them. CDR3 size: 13 residues. Germline assignment: CDR1 MGHRA and CDR2 YSYEKL. In DNA, the CDR3 is TGCGCCAGCAGCCTCCGATGGAACACTGAAGCTTTCTTT. Translation: CASSLRWNTEAFF.

This clonotype was detected a few times. The V call is TRBV5-5, the J call TRBJ2-1; possible D gene TRBD1, 6 bases. Germline V gives CDR1 SGHKS, CDR2 YYEKEE (reference sequence). Trimming took 10 bases from V and 0 from J, leaving 14 bases between them. The CDR3 runs to 14 residues. CDR3 DNA sequence: TGTGCCTGTGGAACAGGGAGCTCCTACAATGAGCAGTTCTTC. Protein product: CACGTGSSYNEQFF.

The V and J genes are TRBV7-6 and TRBJ1-2; TRBD1 agrees at 10 bases. Germline CDR1 is SGHVS and CDR2 is FNYEAQ. CDR3 length equals 18 residues. Germline trimming cut 5 bases from V and 3 bases from J; bases unmatched to any gene: 15. The CDR3 DNA reads as TGTGCCAGCAGCCACACCCCGACAGGGGGCTCGGGGGACTATGGCTACACCTTC. Its translation: CASSHTPTGGSGDYGYTF.

This clonotype was seen a few times. V usage is TRBV4-2 and J usage is TRBJ1-1; D not certain. The CDR3 length is 17 residues. Trimming removed 3 bases at V and 4 bases at J, with 21 bases between. Germline-derived CDR1 and CDR2 are LGHNA and YNFKEQ. The DNA for the CDR3 is TGTGCCAGCAGCCAGGAGTTCTCCCAGACCCGGGGCACTGAAGCTTTCTTT. It encodes CASSQEFSQTRGTEAFF.

This clonotype was recorded at least ten times. The chain links TRBV7-9 to TRBJ2-5; D is unresolved. With 1 base removed from V and 1 base from J, the gap between germline ends came to 7 bases. Germline loops: CDR1 SEHNR, CDR2 FQNEAQ (reference sequence). There are 14 residues in the CDR3. Here the CDR3 DNA reads TGTGCCAGCAGCTTAGATGTAGTCCAAGAGACCCAGTACTTC. Translation: CASSLDVVQETQYF.

This clonotype was observed a few times. The gene calls are TRBV11-3 and TRBJ2-1; 9 positions match TRBD2. The CDR3 loop spans 16 amino acids. Unmatched junction bases numbered 6, after V lost 1 base and J lost 5 bases. CDR1 is SGHNT, CDR2 YENEEA, per germline. The chain's CDR3 is CASSLGGGARNNEQFF. CDR3 sequence (DNA): TGTGCCAGCAGCTTAGGCGGGGGGGCGAGAAACAATGAGCAGTTCTTC.

The CDR3 protein is CASSGGDRGYGTQYF. CDR3 sequence (DNA): TGTGCCAGCAGCGGGGGAGACAGGGGCTACGGGACCCAGTACTTC. The chain employs TRBV11-2 and TRBJ2-5, with 8 bases aligning to TRBD1. Trimming cost V 5 bases and J 7 bases; bases outside gene matches: 12. The CDR3 is made up of 15 amino acids. Germline-derived CDR1 and CDR2 are SGHAT and FQNNGV.